Presented here are 13 T cell receptor beta chains from one specimen sequenced in a study of cytomegalovirus exposure and HLA in healthy donors (dated by TCRdb to 2016 to 2017). The library was obtained by the immunoSEQ multiplex PCR assay. In its TCRdb copy, this immuneACCESS table keeps in-frame sequences only and misses some clones. Where compared with another copy, unresolved V genes explain less than half of these, and the others have no known cause. For this sample there are roughly 180,000 clones; 86% appear just once. The ten most abundant clones make up roughly 6.6% of the sample. The sample taken for sequencing was PBMCs. These receptors were taken from a man under 40 in good health and CMV-seropositive.

The genes are TRBV5-5 and TRBJ1-2; 8 bases match TRBD1. V shed 4 bases, J shed 3 bases, and the junction held 5 bases outside the gene matches. The length of the CDR3 is 14 residues. In germline, CDR1 is SGHKS, CDR2 YYEKEE (reference sequence). Written as DNA, the CDR3 is TGTGCCAGCAGCCCCTCGACAGGGGACTATGGCTACACCTTC. Protein product: CASSPSTGDYGYTF.

The rearrangement links TRBV25-1 to TRBJ2-7, with D possibly matching TRBD1 (6 bases). Germline V gene lookup returns CDR1 MGHDK and CDR2 SYGVNS. V was shortened by 2 bases and J by 2 bases, with 10 bases between the two germline ends. The CDR3 covers 14 residues. The CDR3 protein is CASSEPDRPYEQYF. The DNA of the CDR3 is TGTGCCAGCAGTGAACCGGACAGACCCTACGAGCAGTACTTC.

This clone was found a few times. The chain employs TRBV11-2 and TRBJ1-6; unclear D gene. V lost 0 bases and J 7 bases, leaving 4 bases between the germline ends. Germline V CDR1 and CDR2: SGHAT, FQNNGV. The CDR3 is 13 amino acids. The CDR3 region has the DNA TGTGCCAGCAGCTTAGAAGGGAATTCACCCCTCCACTTT. Residues: CASSLEGNSPLHF.

The chain combines TRBV5-6 with TRBJ2-1; a possible D gene is TRBD1 (5 bases). The length of the CDR3 is 13 residues. V lost 3 bases to trimming and J lost 7 bases, with 11 bases between them. Germline loops: CDR1 SGHDT, CDR2 YYEEEE. The CDR3 DNA reads as TGTGCCAGCAGCTGGACACTCGGGAATGAGCAGTTCTTC. Protein product: CASSWTLGNEQFF.

CDR3 residues: CASSATQVPSGNTIYF. In nucleotides, the CDR3 is TGTGCCAGCAGCGCGACACAGGTACCCTCTGGAAACACCATATATTTT. The chain couples TRBV9 to TRBJ1-3; D perhaps matches TRBD1 (5 bases). CDR1 is SGDLS, CDR2 YYNGEE, per germline. V lost 3 bases, J lost 0 bases, and 13 bases lay in between. The CDR3 loop spans 16 amino acids.

The V and J genes are TRBV18 and TRBJ1-4; D is ambiguous. The V end lost 0 bases, the J end lost 8 bases, and 7 bases lay between the germline ends. In germline, CDR1 is KGHSH, CDR2 LQKENI. This CDR3 spans 13 amino acids. Here the CDR3 reads CASSPPPGEKLFF. In DNA, the CDR3 is TGTGCCAGCTCACCACCGCCGGGCGAAAAACTGTTTTTT.

The rearrangement links TRBV6-6 to TRBJ2-1; 7 bases align to TRBD1. V was clipped by 6 bases and J by 7 bases; unmatched bases: 6. The CDR3 is 13 residues long. Per the germline V gene, CDR1 is MNHNY and CDR2 is SVGAGI (reference sequence). CDR3 DNA: TGTGCCAGCAGCCCACAGGGACAGAATGAGCAGTTCTTC. Translation: CASSPQGQNEQFF.

As DNA, the CDR3 is TGTGCCAGCATGGGAATAGCGGACAGCTCCTACAATGAGCAGTTCTTC. Its protein product is CASMGIADSSYNEQFF. The genes are TRBV28 and TRBJ2-1; TRBD1 or TRBD2 may be the D gene (6 bases each). Deletions cut 7 bases from V and 0 bases from J, with 16 bases between. Germline V lookup: CDR1 MDHEN, CDR2 SYDVKM. The CDR3 runs to 16 residues.

The chain joins TRBV9 to TRBJ1-2, with D uncertain. Germline CDR1 is SGDLS and CDR2 is YYNGEE. Trimming removed 4 bases from V and 7 bases from J, with 14 bases in between. The CDR3 is 13 amino acids. The CDR3: CASSPREGGGYTF. CDR3 bases: TGTGCCAGCAGCCCTCGGGAGGGAGGTGGCTACACCTTC.

This chain joins TRBV2 and TRBJ2-3, with TRBD1 identical over 7 bases. The length of the CDR3 is 17 residues. Trimming took 8 bases from V and 5 from J; bases not matched to a gene: 19. CDR1 is SNHLY, CDR2 FYNNEI, per germline. The chain's CDR3 is CASSILPGQLTVDTQYF. Written as DNA, the CDR3 is TGTGCCAGCTCAATACTTCCGGGACAGTTAACGGTAGATACGCAGTATTTT.

In its sample, this clone was seen a few times. The genes are TRBV18 and TRBJ2-7; D is possibly TRBD1 or TRBD2 (5 bases each). Between the trimmed V and J ends, which lost 0 bases and 8 bases, there was a span of 17 bases. Germline V lookup: CDR1 KGHSH, CDR2 LQKENI. This CDR3 is 15 amino acids long. This CDR3 reads CASSPPLGELSQQYF. The CDR3 DNA reads as TGTGCCAGCTCACCACCGCTGGGGGAACTCTCCCAGCAGTACTTC.

This sequence joins TRBV27 and TRBJ1-2, with 9 nucleotides matching TRBD1. V shed 3 bases, J shed 4 bases, and the junction held 9 bases outside the gene matches. CDR1 and CDR2 from the germline V gene are MNHEY and SMNVEV (reference sequence). The CDR3 totals 16 residues. The CDR3 nucleotides are TGTGCCAGCAGTTTGAAACGGGACAGGGCACGCTATGGCTACACCTTC. Protein product: CASSLKRDRARYGYTF.

The CDR3 sequence: CASSAMGQGVREQYF. Here the CDR3 DNA reads TGTGCCAGCAGCGCAATGGGACAGGGCGTACGAGAGCAGTACTTC. The chain combines TRBV7-2 with TRBJ2-7; 9 bases are shared with TRBD1. Germline V CDR1 and CDR2: SGHTA, FQGNSA. V lost 5 bases and J lost 7; bases outside the gene matches: 12. This CDR3 is 15 amino acids long.